This is a list of T cell receptor beta chains from one sample in a study of beta chain features in type 1 diabetes. The assay was immunoSEQ multiplex PCR, and TCRdb's table has in-frame clones only and misses some. The sample comprises 250,000 to 300,000 clones, roughly an eighth of which are singletons, and 0.017% rests with the top ten. The sequencing input was naive CD4+ T cells from blood. The receptors were gathered from a man between 25 and 39 years old with type 1 diabetes. CDR3s include the opening cysteine and the closing phenylalanine or tryptophan. Fields, in order: V gene, CDR3 protein.

v_gene: TRBV27; CDR3aa: CASSPSYEQYF
v_gene: TRBV5-1; CDR3aa: CASSFTPAERSYEQYF
v_gene: TRBV9; CDR3aa: CASSVGLAIGTDTQYF
v_gene: TRBV30; CDR3aa: CAWSTLGVSQPQHF
v_gene: TRBV9; CDR3aa: CASSVQGAPTEAFF
v_gene: TRBV30; CDR3aa: CAWSGGSGSGNTIYF
v_gene: TRBV29-1; CDR3aa: CSAKSGEGTEAFF
v_gene: TRBV19; CDR3aa: CASSTWLAGSTDTQYF
v_gene: TRBV25-1; CDR3aa: CASSDRFSGNTIYF
v_gene: TRBV4-2; CDR3aa: CASSQASGLEYNEQFF
v_gene: TRBV15; CDR3aa: CATSQASGRGNTGELFF
v_gene: TRBV27; CDR3aa: CASSQPGHQLFF
v_gene: TRBV9; CDR3aa: CASSVRQGWGNEQFF
v_gene: TRBV5-1; CDR3aa: CASSLYRADGYTF
v_gene: TRBV18; CDR3aa: CASSPVGQDPTDTQYF
v_gene: TRBV10-3; CDR3aa: CAISSGQRDSADNEQFF
v_gene: TRBV18; CDR3aa: CASSPRGVVNTEAFF
v_gene: TRBV4-1; CDR3aa: CASRPSLIRRAGDNEQFF
v_gene: TRBV2; CDR3aa: CASSDRGETQYF
v_gene: TRBV20-1; CDR3aa: CSARVNYGYTF
v_gene: TRBV29-1; CDR3aa: CSTTGTYNEQFF
v_gene: TRBV7-9; CDR3aa: CASSPTGQANQPQHF
v_gene: TRBV11-1; CDR3aa: CASSFPLPGQGDEQYF
v_gene: TRBV6-4; CDR3aa: CASRTGDTSYEQYF
v_gene: TRBV2; CDR3aa: CASKEQGLLYNEQFF
v_gene: TRBV29-1; CDR3aa: CSATRTSGRANEQFF
v_gene: TRBV5-1; CDR3aa: CASSLWTSAGGEQYF
v_gene: TRBV7-9; CDR3aa: CASSLSPGDEQFF
v_gene: TRBV9; CDR3aa: CASSVEMDFSGNTIYF
v_gene: TRBV18; CDR3aa: CASSKDTGIQPQHF
v_gene: TRBV6-5; CDR3aa: CASRRDRGRSEQYF
v_gene: TRBV30; CDR3aa: CAWSPRQVWTQYF
v_gene: TRBV18; CDR3aa: CASSILWGNYGYTF
v_gene: TRBV5-4; CDR3aa: CASSHGQGASDTQYF
v_gene: TRBV6-5; CDR3aa: CASSPRRETQYF
v_gene: TRBV29-1; CDR3aa: CSVPFEGGGSYTEAFF
v_gene: TRBV5-4; CDR3aa: CASSLAAGGPTYNEQFF
v_gene: TRBV5-4; CDR3aa: CASSFVGEETQYF
v_gene: TRBV14; CDR3aa: CASSQIMNTEAFF
v_gene: TRBV7-9; CDR3aa: CASSIDRGKYGYTF
v_gene: TRBV28; CDR3aa: CASTPRLAGAYEQYF
v_gene: TRBV5-1; CDR3aa: CASSPGTSGTYEQYF
v_gene: TRBV5-1; CDR3aa: CASSFETARTGELFF
v_gene: TRBV7-9; CDR3aa: CASSVGSGRETQYF
v_gene: TRBV11-2; CDR3aa: CASSARGRGSGYNEQFF
v_gene: TRBV5-4; CDR3aa: CASSTGTDKNEKLFF
v_gene: TRBV4-3; CDR3aa: CASSQDRRGGYEQYF
v_gene: TRBV5-4; CDR3aa: CASSLVGLAGNEQFF
v_gene: TRBV7-2; CDR3aa: CASRVRADTGNTIYF
v_gene: TRBV28; CDR3aa: CASNPPGITYEQYF
v_gene: TRBV6-5; CDR3aa: CASNTGVKDGYTF
v_gene: TRBV19; CDR3aa: CASSGRQGWNTEAFF
v_gene: TRBV7-4; CDR3aa: CASSLAPLLAISYEQYF
v_gene: TRBV4-2; CDR3aa: CASSQNRGYEQYF
v_gene: TRBV2; CDR3aa: CASSADRASLSYEQYF
v_gene: TRBV4-2; CDR3aa: CASSLRAGLNVAGELFF
v_gene: TRBV5-1; CDR3aa: CASSLGTSGRASEQFF